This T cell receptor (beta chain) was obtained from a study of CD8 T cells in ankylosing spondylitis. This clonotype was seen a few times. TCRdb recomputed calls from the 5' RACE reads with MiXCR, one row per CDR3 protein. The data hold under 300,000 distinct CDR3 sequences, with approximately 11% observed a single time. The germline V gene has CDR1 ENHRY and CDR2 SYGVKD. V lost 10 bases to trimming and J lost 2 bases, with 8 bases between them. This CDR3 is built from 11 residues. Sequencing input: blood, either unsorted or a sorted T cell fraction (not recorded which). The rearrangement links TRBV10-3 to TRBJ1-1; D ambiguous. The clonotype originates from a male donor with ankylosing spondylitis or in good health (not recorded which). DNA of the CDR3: TGTGCCACAAAAAGAAACACTGAAGCTTTCTTT. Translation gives CATKRNTEAFF.